The T cell receptor beta chain described here comes from a study of T cell responses to AZD1222 COVID-19 vaccine. Points from the study as a whole: It should be noted that donors were predominantly white British and more often female, and clonal diversity was possibly underestimated. Repertoires in all cases were sampled only once the peak T cell response had passed.

A note on this clone: As yet, its antigen is unknown.

This CDR3 is 14 amino acids long. V shed 4 bases and J shed 2 bases, with 12 bases lying between them. In germline, CDR1 is SGHRS, CDR2 YFSETQ. Assay used: immunoSEQ multiplex PCR; TCRdb lists only in-frame clones, some missing. The table shows about 150,000 clones, with more than 85% occurring only once. This chain joins TRBV5-1 and TRBJ2-5; a possible D gene is TRBD1 (5 bases). The source material was peripheral blood, sampled 28 days after the second AZD1222 dose. This sequence was found in an adult who received the AZD1222 COVID-19 vaccine. The CDR3 loop is CASSGRVGQETQYF. For the CDR3, the DNA is TGCGCCAGCAGCGGCAGGGTCGGTCAAGAGACCCAGTACTTC.